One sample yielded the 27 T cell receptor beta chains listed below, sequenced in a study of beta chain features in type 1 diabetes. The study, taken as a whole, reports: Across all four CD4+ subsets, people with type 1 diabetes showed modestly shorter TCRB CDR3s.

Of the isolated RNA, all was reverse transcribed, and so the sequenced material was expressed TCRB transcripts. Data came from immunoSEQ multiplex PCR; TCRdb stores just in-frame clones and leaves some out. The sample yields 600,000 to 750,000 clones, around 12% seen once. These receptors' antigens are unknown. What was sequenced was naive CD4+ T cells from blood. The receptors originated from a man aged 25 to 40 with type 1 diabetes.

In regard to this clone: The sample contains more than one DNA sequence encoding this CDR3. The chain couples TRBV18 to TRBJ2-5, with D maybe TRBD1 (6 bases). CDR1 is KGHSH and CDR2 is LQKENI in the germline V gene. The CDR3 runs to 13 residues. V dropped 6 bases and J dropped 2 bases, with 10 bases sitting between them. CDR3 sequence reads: CASSPRGQETQYF. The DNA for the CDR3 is TGTGCCAGCTCTCCGAGGGGGCAAGAGACCCAGTACTTC.

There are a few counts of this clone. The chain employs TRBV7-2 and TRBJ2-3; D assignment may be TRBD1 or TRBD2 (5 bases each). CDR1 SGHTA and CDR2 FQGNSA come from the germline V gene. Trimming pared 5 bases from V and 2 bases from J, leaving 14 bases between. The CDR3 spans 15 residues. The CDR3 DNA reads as TGTGCCAGCAGCCGTGTAGGGGACCTCACAGATACGCAGTATTTT. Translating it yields CASSRVGDLTDTQYF.

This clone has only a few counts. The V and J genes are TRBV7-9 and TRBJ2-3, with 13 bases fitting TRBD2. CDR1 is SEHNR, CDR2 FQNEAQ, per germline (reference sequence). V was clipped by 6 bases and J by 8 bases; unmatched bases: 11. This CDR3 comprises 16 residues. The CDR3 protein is CASSPPTSGGGPTQYF. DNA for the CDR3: TGTGCCAGCAGTCCCCCCACTAGCGGGGGGGGCCCTACGCAGTATTTT.

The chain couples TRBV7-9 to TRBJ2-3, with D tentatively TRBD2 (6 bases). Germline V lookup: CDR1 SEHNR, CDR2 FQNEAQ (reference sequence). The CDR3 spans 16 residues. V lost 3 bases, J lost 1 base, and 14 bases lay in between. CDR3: CASSFGGKVGTDTQYF. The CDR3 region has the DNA TGTGCCAGCAGCTTCGGAGGGAAAGTGGGCACAGATACGCAGTATTTT.

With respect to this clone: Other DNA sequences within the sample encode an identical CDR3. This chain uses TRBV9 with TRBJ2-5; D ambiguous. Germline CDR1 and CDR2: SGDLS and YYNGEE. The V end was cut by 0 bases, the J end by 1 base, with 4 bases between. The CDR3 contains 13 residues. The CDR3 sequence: CASSVALQETQYF. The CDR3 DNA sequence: TGTGCCAGCAGCGTAGCTCTCCAAGAGACCCAGTACTTC.

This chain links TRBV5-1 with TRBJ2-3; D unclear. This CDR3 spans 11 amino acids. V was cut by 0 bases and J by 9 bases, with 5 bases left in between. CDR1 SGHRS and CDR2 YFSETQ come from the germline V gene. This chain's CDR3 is CASSLEWTQYF. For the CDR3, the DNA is TGCGCCAGCAGCTTGGAATGGACGCAGTATTTT.

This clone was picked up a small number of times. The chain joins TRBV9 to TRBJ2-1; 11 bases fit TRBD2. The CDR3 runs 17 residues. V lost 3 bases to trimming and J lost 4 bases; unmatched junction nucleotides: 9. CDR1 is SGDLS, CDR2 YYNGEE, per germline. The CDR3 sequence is CASSALGTSGVYNEQFF. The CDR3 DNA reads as TGTGCCAGCAGCGCCCTTGGGACTAGCGGCGTTTACAATGAGCAGTTCTTC.

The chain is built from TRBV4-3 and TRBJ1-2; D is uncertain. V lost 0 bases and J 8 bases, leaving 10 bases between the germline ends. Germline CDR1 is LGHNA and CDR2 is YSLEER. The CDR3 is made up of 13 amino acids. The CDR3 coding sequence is TGCGCCAGCAGCCAAGAAAGGACCGAAGGCTACACCTTC. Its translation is CASSQERTEGYTF.

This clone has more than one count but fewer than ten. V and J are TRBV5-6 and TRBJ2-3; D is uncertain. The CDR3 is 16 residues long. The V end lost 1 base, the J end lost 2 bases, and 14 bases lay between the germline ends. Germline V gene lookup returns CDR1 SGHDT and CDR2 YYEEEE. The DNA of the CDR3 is TGTGCCAGCAGCTTGCCGACGGGCACAATCACAGATACGCAGTATTTT. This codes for CASSLPTGTITDTQYF.

Here the CDR3 reads CASSFGNSPLHF. The CDR3 DNA reads as TGTGCCAGCAGTTTCGGGAATTCACCCCTCCACTTT. The rearrangement uses TRBV27 and TRBJ1-6; D is uncertain. The CDR3 length is 12 residues. The V gene's germline CDR1 is MNHEY and CDR2 SMNVEV (reference sequence). Deletions cut 3 bases from V and 7 bases from J, with 4 bases between.

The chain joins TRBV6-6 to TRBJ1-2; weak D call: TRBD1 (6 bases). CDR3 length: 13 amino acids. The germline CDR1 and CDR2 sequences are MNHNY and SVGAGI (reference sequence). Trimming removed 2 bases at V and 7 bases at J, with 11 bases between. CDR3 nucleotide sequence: TGTGCCAGCAGTTACGCGGACAGAGGTGGCTACACCTTC. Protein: CASSYADRGGYTF.

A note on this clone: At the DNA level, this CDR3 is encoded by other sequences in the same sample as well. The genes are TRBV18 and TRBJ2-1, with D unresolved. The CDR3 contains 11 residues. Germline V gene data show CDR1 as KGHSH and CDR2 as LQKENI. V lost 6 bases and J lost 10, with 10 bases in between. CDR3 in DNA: TGTGCCAGCTCCCCAGAAGGCGAGCAGTTCTTC. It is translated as CASSPEGEQFF.

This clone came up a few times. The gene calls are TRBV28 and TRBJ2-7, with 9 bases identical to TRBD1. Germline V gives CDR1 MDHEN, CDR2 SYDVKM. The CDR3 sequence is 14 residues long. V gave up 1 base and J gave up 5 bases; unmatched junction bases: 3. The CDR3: CASSLSDRGNEQYF. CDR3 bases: TGTGCCAGCAGTTTATCGGACAGGGGAAACGAGCAGTACTTC.

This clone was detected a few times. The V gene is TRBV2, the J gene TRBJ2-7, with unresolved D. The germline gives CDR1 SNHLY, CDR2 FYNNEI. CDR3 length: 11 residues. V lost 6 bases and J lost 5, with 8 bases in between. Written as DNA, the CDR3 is TGTGCCAGCAGGTCCTACGACGAGCAGTACTTC. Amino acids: CASRSYDEQYF. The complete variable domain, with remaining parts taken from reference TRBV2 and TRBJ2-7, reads EPEVTQTPSHQVTQMGQEVILRCVPISNHLYFYWYRQILGQKVEFLVSFYNNEISEKSEIFDDQFSVERPDGSNFTLKIRSTKLEDSAMYFCASRSYDEQYFGPGTRLTVT.

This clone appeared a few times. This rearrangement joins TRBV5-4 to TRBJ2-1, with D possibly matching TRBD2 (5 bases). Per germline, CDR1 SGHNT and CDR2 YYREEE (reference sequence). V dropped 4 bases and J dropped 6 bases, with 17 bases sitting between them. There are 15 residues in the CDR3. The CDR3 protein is CASSQGGFTGNEQFF. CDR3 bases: TGTGCCAGCAGCCAAGGAGGCTTTACGGGCAATGAGCAGTTCTTC.

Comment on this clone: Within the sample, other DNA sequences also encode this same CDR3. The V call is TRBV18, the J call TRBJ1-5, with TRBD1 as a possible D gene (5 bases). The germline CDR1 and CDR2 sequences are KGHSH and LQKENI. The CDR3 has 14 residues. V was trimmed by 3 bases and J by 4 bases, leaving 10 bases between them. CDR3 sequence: CASSPREGNQPQHF. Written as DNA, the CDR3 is TGTGCCAGCTCACCCAGGGAAGGAAATCAGCCCCAGCATTTT.

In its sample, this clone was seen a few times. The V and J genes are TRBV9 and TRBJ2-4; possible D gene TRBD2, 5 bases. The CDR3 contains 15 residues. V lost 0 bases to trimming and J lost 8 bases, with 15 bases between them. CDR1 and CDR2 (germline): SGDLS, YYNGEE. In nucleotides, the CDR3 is TGTGCCAGCAGCGTAGATTTTAAGGGAGCGGACATTCAGTACTTC. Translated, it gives CASSVDFKGADIQYF.

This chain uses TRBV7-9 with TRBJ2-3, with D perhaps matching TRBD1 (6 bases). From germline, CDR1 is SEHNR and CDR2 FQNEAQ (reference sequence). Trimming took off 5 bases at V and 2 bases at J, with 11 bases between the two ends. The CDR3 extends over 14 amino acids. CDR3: CASSKQGYTDTQYF. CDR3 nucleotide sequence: TGTGCCAGCAGCAAACAGGGCTACACAGATACGCAGTATTTT. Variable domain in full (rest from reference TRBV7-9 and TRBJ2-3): DTGVSQNPRHKITKRGQNVTFRCDPISEHNRLYWYRQTLGQGPEFLTYFQNEAQLEKSRLLSDRFSAERPKGSFSTLEIQRTEQGDSAMYLCASSKQGYTDTQYFGPGTRLTVL.

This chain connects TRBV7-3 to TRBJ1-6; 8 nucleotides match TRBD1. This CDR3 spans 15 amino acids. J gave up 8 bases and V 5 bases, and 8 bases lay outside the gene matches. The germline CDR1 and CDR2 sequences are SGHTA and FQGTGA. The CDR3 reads CASSNTGTGHSPLHF. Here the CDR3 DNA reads TGTGCCAGCAGCAATACCGGGACAGGTCATTCACCCCTCCACTTT.

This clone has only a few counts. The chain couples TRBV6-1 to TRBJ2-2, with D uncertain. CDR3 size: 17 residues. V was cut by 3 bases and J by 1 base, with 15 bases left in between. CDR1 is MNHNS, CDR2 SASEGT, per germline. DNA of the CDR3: TGTGCCAGCAGTGACAGTACTTGGATCCGGAACACCGGGGAGCTGTTTTTT. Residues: CASSDSTWIRNTGELFF.

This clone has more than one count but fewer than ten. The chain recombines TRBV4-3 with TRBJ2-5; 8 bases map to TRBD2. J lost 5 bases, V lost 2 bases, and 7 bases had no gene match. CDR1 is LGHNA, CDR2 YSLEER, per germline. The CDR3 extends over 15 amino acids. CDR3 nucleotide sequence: TGCGCCAGCAGCCAATTTCGCGCGGGGGGCGAGACCCAGTACTTC. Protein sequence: CASSQFRAGGETQYF.

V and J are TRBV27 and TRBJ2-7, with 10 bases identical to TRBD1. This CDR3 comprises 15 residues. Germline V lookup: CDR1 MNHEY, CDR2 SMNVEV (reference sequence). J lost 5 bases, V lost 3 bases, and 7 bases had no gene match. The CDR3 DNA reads TGTGCCAGCAGTTTGTACGGGACAGGGGACGACGAGCAGTACTTC. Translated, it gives CASSLYGTGDDEQYF.

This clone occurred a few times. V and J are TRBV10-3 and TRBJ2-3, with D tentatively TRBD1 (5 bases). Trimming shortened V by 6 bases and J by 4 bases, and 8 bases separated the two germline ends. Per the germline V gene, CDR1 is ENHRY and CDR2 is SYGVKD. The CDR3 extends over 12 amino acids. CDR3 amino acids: CAIRTEADTQYF. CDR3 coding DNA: TGTGCCATCAGGACAGAGGCAGATACGCAGTATTTT.

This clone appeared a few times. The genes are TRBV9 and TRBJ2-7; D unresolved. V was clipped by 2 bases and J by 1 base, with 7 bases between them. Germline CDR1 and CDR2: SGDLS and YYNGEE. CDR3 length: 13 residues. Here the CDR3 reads CASSVDISYEQYF. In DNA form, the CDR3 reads TGTGCCAGCAGCGTCGACATATCCTACGAGCAGTACTTC.

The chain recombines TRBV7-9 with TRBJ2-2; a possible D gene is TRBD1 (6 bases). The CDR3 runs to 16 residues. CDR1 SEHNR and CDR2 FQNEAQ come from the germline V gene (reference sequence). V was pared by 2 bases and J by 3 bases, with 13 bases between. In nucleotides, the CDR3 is TGTGCCAGCAGCTTAAGGAATCAGGGGTACACCGGGGAGCTGTTTTTT. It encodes CASSLRNQGYTGELFF.

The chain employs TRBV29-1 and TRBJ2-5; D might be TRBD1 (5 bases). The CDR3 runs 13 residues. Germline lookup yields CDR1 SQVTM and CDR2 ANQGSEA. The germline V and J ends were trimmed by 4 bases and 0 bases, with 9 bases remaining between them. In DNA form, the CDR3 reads TGCAGCGTTGGACAGCTGTACCAAGAGACCCAGTACTTC. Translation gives CSVGQLYQETQYF.

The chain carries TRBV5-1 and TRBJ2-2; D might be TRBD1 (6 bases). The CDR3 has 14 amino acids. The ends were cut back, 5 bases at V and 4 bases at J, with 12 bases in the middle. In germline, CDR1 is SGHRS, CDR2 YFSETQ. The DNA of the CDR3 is TGCGCCAGCAGTTCCCAGGGGTCCACCGGGGAGCTGTTTTTT. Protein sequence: CASSSQGSTGELFF.